Only one count was recorded for the clone carrying this T cell receptor beta chain. As yet, its antigen is unknown. The sample originates from a study of graft-versus-host responses after intestinal transplantation. Overall study: All of the recipients had induction that used anti-thymocyte globulin, then tacrolimus and steroids for about 3 years.

Trimming took off 6 bases at V and 2 bases at J, with 14 bases between the two ends. Germline V gene lookup returns CDR1 MRHNA and CDR2 SNTAGT. This CDR3 comprises 15 residues. TCRdb keeps only in-frame clones here, not all; method: immunoSEQ multiplex PCR. The sample records 85,000 to 95,000 clones, 85% to 95% being singletons. Overall study findings and caveats: The authors found GvH clones in recipient marrow, some appearing first in ileum or blood. Peak levels of circulating GvH clones tracked with early post-transplant HvG declines.

The chain links TRBV6-4 to TRBJ2-1, with a tentative D call TRBD1 (6 bases). This sequence originates from a human donor who received an intestinal transplant. The sequencing used unstimulated CD8+ T cells sorted from spleen or lymph node cells, collected before intestinal transplant. The CDR3 region is CASSPRDTAYNEQFF. CDR3 in DNA: TGTGCCAGCAGCCCCCGGGACACAGCCTACAATGAGCAGTTCTTC.